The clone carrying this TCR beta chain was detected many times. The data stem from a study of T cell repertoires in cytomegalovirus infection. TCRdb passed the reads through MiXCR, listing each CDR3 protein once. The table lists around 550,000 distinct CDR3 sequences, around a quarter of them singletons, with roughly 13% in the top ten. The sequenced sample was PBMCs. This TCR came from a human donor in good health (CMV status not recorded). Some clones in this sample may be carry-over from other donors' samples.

The CDR3 nucleotides read TGTGCCAGCAGCCCCGCGGTCGGTACGCAGTATTTT. Translated, it gives CASSPAVGTQYF. The rearrangement uses TRBV7-8 and TRBJ2-3; D unresolved. V lost 5 bases to trimming and J lost 8 bases, with 11 bases between them. The CDR3 runs to 12 residues. Germline V gene lookup returns CDR1 SGHVS and CDR2 FQNEAQ.